Below, one TCR beta chain is given with its context. The antigen is not known. The data belong to a study of tumor and adjacent non-tumor tissue in lung cancer. Study at large: Stage I to III disease affected roughly ten men and about five women aged about 31 to 85. Regarding the study as a whole: Normal lung showed higher cumulative top 100 clone frequency than tumor. Shorter survival was associated with higher TCR diversity in tumors.

The template was RNA from unsorted bulk tissue. Germline V CDR1 and CDR2: SGHNT, YENEEA. The V end lost 0 bases, the J end lost 2 bases, and 8 bases lay between the germline ends. The CDR3 runs 14 residues. TCRbeta libraries were built with three rounds of nested PCR, modified from ARM-PCR. TCRdb recomputed calls from the multiplex PCR reads with MiXCR, one row per CDR3 protein. The table lists over 100,000 distinct CDR3 sequences, 75% of them singletons. The chain has TRBV11-3 and TRBJ2-7; D not certain. The specimen sequenced was lung tumor tissue. This TCR derives from a woman aged 60-75 years with non-small cell lung cancer. The CDR3 DNA is TGTGCCAGCAGCTTAGATACGTCTACCTACGAGCAGTACTTC. It translates to CASSLDTSTYEQYF.